This T cell receptor (beta chain) was identified during a study of blood T cell repertoires in COVID-19. Study-wide background: The samples span acute and convalescent COVID-19 from the United States, Italy and Spain. T cells, B-cell-depleted T cells, or PBMCs provided the cDNA or gDNA that served as material.

Methods used by the authors: Reference gene primer amplification gave nucleated cell count estimates. Sequencing used immunoSEQ multiplex PCR; TCRdb keeps in-frame clones, though not all of them. The V and J calls and clone size were taken over from that table, and D and trimming were inferred from the DNA. The table has around 100,000 clones, roughly nine tenths seen once; the top ten hold 5.1%. The CDR3 runs to 14 residues. Trimming removed 7 bases from V and 5 bases from J, with 17 bases in between. The germline CDR1 and CDR2 sequences are MGHDK and SYGVNS. Specimen: peripheral blood. The clonotype was recovered from a human donor in a cohort sampled during active COVID-19. The rearrangement joins TRBV25-1 to TRBJ1-1, with D perhaps TRBD1 (5 bases). The CDR3: CASTIGAGRTEAFF. Here the CDR3 DNA reads TGTGCCAGCACCATAGGGGCAGGGAGGACTGAAGCTTTCTTT.